This note documents a single TCR beta chain sequence. Seattle researchers signed up patients amid active infection and tracked them longitudinally. Under the authors' procedure: Nucleated cell number was recorded as an estimate derived from reference gene primer amplification. Sequencing used immunoSEQ multiplex PCR; TCRdb keeps in-frame clones, though not all of them. Clone size and V and J calls were adopted from that table, with D and trimming inferred from the DNA. In the table there are about 370,000 clones, around 87% of which are singletons. This sample stems from a study of blood T cell repertoires in COVID-19. This TCR derives from a woman aged 25 to 39 with COVID-19, enrolled during active disease. The source material was peripheral blood.

CDR3 residues: CATQTGPFNQPQHF. The DNA for the CDR3 is TGTGCCACCCAGACAGGGCCCTTCAATCAGCCCCAGCATTTT. V gene TRBV28 combines with J gene TRBJ1-5; 7 bases agree with TRBD1. V trimming: 10 bases; J trimming: 3 bases; junction bases outside the gene matches: 9. The CDR3 is 14 residues long. Germline V gene data show CDR1 as MDHEN and CDR2 as SYDVKM.